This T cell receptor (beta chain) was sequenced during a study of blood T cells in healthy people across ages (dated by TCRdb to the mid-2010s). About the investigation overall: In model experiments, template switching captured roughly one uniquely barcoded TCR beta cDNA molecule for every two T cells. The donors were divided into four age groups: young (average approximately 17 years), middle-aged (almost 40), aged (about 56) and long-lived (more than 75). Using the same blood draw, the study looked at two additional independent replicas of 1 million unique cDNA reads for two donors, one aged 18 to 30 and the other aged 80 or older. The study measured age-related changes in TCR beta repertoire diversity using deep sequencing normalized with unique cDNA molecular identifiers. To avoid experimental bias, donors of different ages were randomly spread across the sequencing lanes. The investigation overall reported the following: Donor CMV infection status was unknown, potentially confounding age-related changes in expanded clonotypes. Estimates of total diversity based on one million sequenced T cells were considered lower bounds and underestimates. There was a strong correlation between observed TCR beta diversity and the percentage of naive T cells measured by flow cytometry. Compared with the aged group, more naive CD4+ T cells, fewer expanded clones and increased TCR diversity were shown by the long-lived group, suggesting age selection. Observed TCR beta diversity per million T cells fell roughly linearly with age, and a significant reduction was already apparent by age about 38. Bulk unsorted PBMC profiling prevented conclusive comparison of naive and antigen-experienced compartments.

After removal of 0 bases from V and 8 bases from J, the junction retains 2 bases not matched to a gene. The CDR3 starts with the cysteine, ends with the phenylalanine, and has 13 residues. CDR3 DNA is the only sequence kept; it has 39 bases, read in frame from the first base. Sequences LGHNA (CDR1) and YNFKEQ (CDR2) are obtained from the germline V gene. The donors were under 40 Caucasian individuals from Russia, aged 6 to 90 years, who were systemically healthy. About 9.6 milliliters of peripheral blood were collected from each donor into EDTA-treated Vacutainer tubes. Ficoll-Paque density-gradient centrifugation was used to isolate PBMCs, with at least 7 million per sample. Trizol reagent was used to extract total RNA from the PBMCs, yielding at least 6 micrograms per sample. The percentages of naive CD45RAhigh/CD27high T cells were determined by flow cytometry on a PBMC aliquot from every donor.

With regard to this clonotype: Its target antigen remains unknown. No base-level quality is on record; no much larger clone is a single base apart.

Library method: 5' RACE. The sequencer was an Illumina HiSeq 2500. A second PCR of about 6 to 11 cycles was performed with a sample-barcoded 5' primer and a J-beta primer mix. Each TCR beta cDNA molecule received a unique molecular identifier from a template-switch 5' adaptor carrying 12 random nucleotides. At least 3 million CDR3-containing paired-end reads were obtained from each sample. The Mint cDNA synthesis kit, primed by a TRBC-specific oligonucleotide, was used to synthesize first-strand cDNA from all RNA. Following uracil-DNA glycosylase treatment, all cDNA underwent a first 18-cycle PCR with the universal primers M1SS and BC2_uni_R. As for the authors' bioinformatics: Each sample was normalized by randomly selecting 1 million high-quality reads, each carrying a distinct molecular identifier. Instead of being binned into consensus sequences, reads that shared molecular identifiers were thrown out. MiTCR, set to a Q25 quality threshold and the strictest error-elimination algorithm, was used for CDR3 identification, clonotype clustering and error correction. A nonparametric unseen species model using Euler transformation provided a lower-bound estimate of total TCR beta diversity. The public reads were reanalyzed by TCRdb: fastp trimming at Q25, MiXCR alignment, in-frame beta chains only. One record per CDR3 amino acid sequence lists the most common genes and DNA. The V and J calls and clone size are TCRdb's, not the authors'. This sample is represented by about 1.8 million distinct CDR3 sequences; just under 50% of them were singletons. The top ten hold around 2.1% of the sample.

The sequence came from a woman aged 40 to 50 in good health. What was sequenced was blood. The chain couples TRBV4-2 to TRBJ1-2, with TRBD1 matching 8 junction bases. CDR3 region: CASSQESGGGYTF. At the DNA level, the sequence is TGTGCCAGCAGCCAAGAATCAGGGGGCGGCTACACCTTC.